The rows below give T cell receptor beta chains drawn from one sample of a study of T cell changes during pregnancy in multiple sclerosis. The table came from immunoSEQ multiplex PCR; TCRdb's copy has only in-frame clones and leaves some out. The sample yields 50,000 or so clones, 80% to 95% seen once. This material consisted of CD4+ T cells from peripheral blood mononuclear cells, taken after pregnancy. These receptors all come from a female donor with multiple sclerosis, enrolled in a pregnancy study. Each CDR3 is given without its conserved first and last residue.

v_gene | CDR3aa
TRBV5-5 | ASSLGTDRGRDGYT
TRBV6-5 | ASSSQGGPYEQY
TRBV6-5 | ASSYAGGAVNEQF
TRBV11-3 | ASSQPEREVTGELF
TRBV5-6 | ASSWRGQGLYNEQF
TRBV10-3 | ATRTTGELF
TRBV2 | ASSRLDPGANVLT
TRBV11-2 | ASSPGVGTTSYNEQF
TRBV7-3 | ASSSIAATYNEQF
TRBV5-6 | ASSRLGAGNTIY
TRBV28 | ASSSQGAVASETQY
TRBV18 | ASSSYSGDFAGELF
TRBV15 | ATSRDVSRIT
TRBV6-1 | ASSAGQAGYNEQF
TRBV29-1 | SVATSGTSEQY
TRBV5-1 | ASSLAPSGGANVLT
TRBV27 | ASSMRIADYNEQF
TRBV19 | ASSIDSRETQY
TRBV5-1 | ASSLRSPSGIMADTQY
TRBV4-3 | ASSRGLAENTGELF
TRBV18 | ASSPLDLRNEQF
TRBV9 | ASTRLAHTTDTQY
TRBV18 | ASSGVAGARFNEQF
TRBV9 | ASSVGLLNSGANVLT
TRBV19 | ASSIVGTGKGELF
TRBV5-4 | ASSQDRVFGYT
TRBV18 | ASSPPGGASGNTIY